The 20 T cell receptor beta chains reported below all come from one sample, sequenced in a study of blood T cell repertoires in COVID-19 (TCRdb year 2020). Library generation was performed with the immunoSEQ multiplex PCR assay. The immuneACCESS repertoire file appears here via TCRdb, limited to in-frame rearrangements. These files lack a portion of the clones; in checked studies, under half of the deficit traces to unresolved V genes, and the cause of the others is not known. In this sample the table shows 70,000 to 80,000 clones, 60% to 80% of which occur a single time. The biggest ten clones account for approximately 12% of the sample. Sequenced: peripheral blood. These receptor sequences come from a human donor in a cohort sampled during active COVID-19.

This sequence joins TRBV12-5 and TRBJ1-2; a possible D gene is TRBD1 (5 bases). This CDR3 spans 18 amino acids. Germline V gene sequence: CDR1 LGHNT, CDR2 FRNRAP. V was cut by 0 bases and J by 2 bases, with 19 bases left in between. For the CDR3, the DNA is TGTGCTAGTGGTTTGGTGGGGCAGGCCAAAGTCGACAACTATGGCTACACCTTC. Translation: CASGLVGQAKVDNYGYTF.

This clone was counted between two and nine times. The rearrangement uses TRBV18 and TRBJ1-3; the match to TRBD1 covers 7 bases. Germline CDR1 is KGHSH and CDR2 is LQKENI. CDR3 length: 15 amino acids. V was pared by 5 bases and J by 0 bases, with 4 bases of the junction left unmatched. The CDR3 loop reads CASSSDRSSGNTIYF. CDR3 bases: TGTGCCAGCTCATCGGACAGGAGCTCTGGAAACACCATATATTTT.

The V gene is TRBV6-5, the J gene TRBJ2-5; 7 bases line up with TRBD1. CDR1 and CDR2 (germline): MNHEY, SVGAGI. The CDR3 runs 14 residues. Trimming took 5 bases from V and 6 from J; bases not matched to a gene: 9. The CDR3 DNA reads as TGTGCCAGCAGTCCCAGGACAGGTCGGCAGACCCAGTACTTC. Protein: CASSPRTGRQTQYF.

The chain is built from TRBV6-1 and TRBJ2-3; 9 positions agree with TRBD2. The CDR3 totals 17 residues. J lost 4 bases, V lost 3 bases, and 11 bases had no gene match. The germline CDR1 and CDR2 sequences are MNHNS and SASEGT. The DNA of the CDR3 is TGTGCCAGCAGTGAGATCGTGGGCGGGGGGGCCGCAGATACGCAGTATTTT. Its translation is CASSEIVGGGAADTQYF.

The V call is TRBV18, the J call TRBJ2-6; D call uncertain. Trimming cost V 3 bases and J 1 base, with 10 bases left between them. The CDR3 is 16 amino acids. The germline V gene encodes CDR1 KGHSH and CDR2 LQKENI. In DNA form, the CDR3 reads TGTGCCAGCTCACCGTACCGAGGTTCTGGGGCCAACGTCCTGACTTTC. It codes for CASSPYRGSGANVLTF.

CDR3 sequence (DNA): TGTGCCAGCAGTCCACAGCCGTCCGAGCAGTACTTC. Amino acid sequence: CASSPQPSEQYF. The J gene is TRBJ2-7, the V gene TRBV6-6; D unclear. CDR1 and CDR2 from the germline V gene are MNHNY and SVGAGI (reference sequence). The CDR3 spans 12 residues. Trimming took off 5 bases at V and 6 bases at J, with 11 bases between the two ends.

V and J are TRBV5-4 and TRBJ2-1, with unresolved D. This CDR3 contains 16 residues. Deletions cut 4 bases from V and 0 bases from J, with 14 bases between. The germline V gene encodes CDR1 SGHNT and CDR2 YYREEE (reference sequence). The chain's CDR3 is CASSPQIAPSYNEQFF. In nucleotides, the CDR3 is TGTGCCAGCAGCCCGCAAATAGCCCCCTCCTACAATGAGCAGTTCTTC.

The genes are TRBV9 and TRBJ1-6, with D maybe TRBD1 (6 bases). CDR1 and CDR2 from the germline V gene are SGDLS and YYNGEE. V shed 2 bases and J shed 6 bases, with 9 bases lying between them. There are 14 residues in the CDR3. CDR3 region: CASSVRGTNSPLHF. In nucleotides, the CDR3 is TGTGCCAGCAGCGTCAGGGGAACTAATTCACCCCTCCACTTT. The full variable domain, its missing parts supplied by reference TRBV9 and TRBJ1-6, is DSGVTQTPKHLITATGQRVTLRCSPRSGDLSVYWYQQSLDQGLQFLIQYYNGEERAKGNILERFSAQQFPDLHSELNLSSLELGDSALYFCASSVRGTNSPLHFGNGTRLTVT.

This sequence joins TRBV11-3 and TRBJ2-1, with TRBD1 matching over 10 bases. Germline-derived CDR1 and CDR2 are SGHNT and YENEEA. V gave up 1 base and J gave up 7 bases; unmatched junction bases: 7. The CDR3 contains 16 residues. CDR3 loop: CASSLGETGGKNEQFF. In nucleotides, the CDR3 is TGTGCCAGCAGCTTAGGGGAGACAGGGGGCAAGAATGAGCAGTTCTTC.

The V and J genes are TRBV12-2 and TRBJ2-7; the table's D call TRBD2 went unverified against the DNA. TRBV12-2 is termed a pseudogene. The CDR3 consists of 13 residues. The CDR3 DNA reads as TGTGCAAGTCGCTTAGTGCGGGTTAGCGAGCAGTACTTC. This sequence encodes CASRLVRVSEQYF.

The chain is built from TRBV6-4 and TRBJ1-2, with 8 bases that match TRBD1. Germline trimming cut 6 bases from V and 4 bases from J; bases unmatched to any gene: 10. This CDR3 has 15 residues. Germline values: CDR1 MRHNA, CDR2 SNTAGT. Here the CDR3 reads CASRRDTGGPYGYTF. In DNA form, the CDR3 reads TGTGCCAGCAGAAGGGATACAGGGGGACCCTATGGCTACACCTTC.

The chain couples TRBV4-1 to TRBJ2-2; D call uncertain. Germline assignment: CDR1 MGHRA and CDR2 YSYEKL. The CDR3 loop spans 13 amino acids. Trimming stripped 4 bases from V and 4 bases from J, with 7 bases between. In DNA form, the CDR3 reads TGCGCCAGCAGCCCCCTTTCCACCGGGGAGCTGTTTTTT. This codes for CASSPLSTGELFF.

This clone was picked up one time. The chain uses TRBV9 and TRBJ2-6, with a weak D call TRBD1 (5 bases). V was shortened by 3 bases and J by 0 bases, with 10 bases between the two germline ends. Germline CDR1 and CDR2: SGDLS and YYNGEE. The CDR3 loop spans 16 amino acids. The CDR3 region is CASSGSRDSGANVLTF. The CDR3 bases are TGTGCCAGCAGCGGCAGCAGGGACTCTGGGGCCAACGTCCTGACTTTC.

As regards this clone: Germline and junction disagree at one end, which may indicate a read error. The chain joins TRBV6-5 to TRBJ2-7; 10 positions match TRBD1. Germline V gene sequence: CDR1 MNHEY, CDR2 SVGAGI. The CDR3 consists of 15 residues. The CDR3 loop reads CASSYSTGGADEQYF. The CDR3 bases are TGTGCCAGCAGCTACTCGACAGGGGGCGCGGACGAGCAGTACTTC.

The genes are TRBV9 and TRBJ2-1, with 7 bases identical to TRBD2. CDR1 and CDR2 from the germline V gene are SGDLS and YYNGEE. The CDR3 contains 15 residues. V lost 0 bases, J lost 3 bases, and 3 bases stayed unmatched. In nucleotides, the CDR3 is TGTGCCAGCAGCGTAGCGCGCGGGAGCTACAATGAGCAGTTCTTC. Amino acid sequence: CASSVARGSYNEQFF.

The chain joins TRBV29-1 to TRBJ2-2, with 8 bases matching TRBD1. The CDR3 extends over 15 amino acids. The V gene's germline CDR1 is SQVTM and CDR2 ANQGSEA. V was pared by 7 bases and J by 4 bases, with 11 bases of the junction left unmatched. The CDR3 nucleotides are TGCAGCGCTCCGAGGACCGGGACAGGCACCGGGGAGCTGTTTTTT. Translation: CSAPRTGTGTGELFF.

Only one count was recorded for this clone. Distinct nucleotide sequences in the sample also encode this CDR3. The chain recombines TRBV7-9 with TRBJ2-3; D ambiguous. Germline values: CDR1 SEHNR, CDR2 FQNEAQ (reference sequence). This CDR3 is built from 11 residues. The V and J ends lost 5 bases and 3 bases respectively, with 3 bases between them. The chain's CDR3 is CASSLTDTQYF. CDR3 DNA sequence: TGTGCCAGCAGCCTTACAGATACGCAGTATTTT.

The chain combines TRBV6-2 or TRBV6-3 with TRBJ1-6; the D gene is possibly TRBD1 (5 bases). This CDR3 has 15 residues. Germline loops: CDR1 MNHEY, CDR2 SVGEGT. Trimming took 6 bases from V and 6 from J, leaving 15 bases between them. CDR3 sequence reads: CASSHDRRANSPLHF. The CDR3 nucleotides read TGTGCCAGCAGCCACGACAGAAGGGCTAATTCACCCCTCCACTTT.

This chain links TRBV19 with TRBJ2-6; D possibly corresponds to TRBD1 (5 bases). V lost 3 bases and J 0 bases, leaving 21 bases between the germline ends. The CDR3 contains 20 residues. Germline V CDR1 and CDR2: LNHDA, SQIVND (reference sequence). The CDR3 nucleotides are TGTGCCAGTAGTATGGGTCTGGGGCAGAGATTTAGCTCTGGGGCCAACGTCCTGACTTTC. Amino acids: CASSMGLGQRFSSGANVLTF. Variable domain in full (rest from reference TRBV19 and TRBJ2-6): DGGITQSPKYLFRKEGQNVTLSCEQNLNHDAMYWYRQDPGQGLRLIYYSQIVNDFQKGDIAEGYSVSREKKESFPLTVTSAQKNPTAFYLCASSMGLGQRFSSGANVLTFGAGSRLTVL.

The J gene is TRBJ2-1, the V gene TRBV10-2; 8 bases match TRBD1. Germline-derived CDR1 and CDR2 are WSHSY and SAAADI. With 1 base clipped from V and 7 bases from J, the junction kept 3 bases outside the gene matches. This CDR3 is 14 amino acids long. CDR3 nucleotides: TGCGCCAGCAGTGAGTATACAGGGGGTAATGAGCAGTTCTTC. The encoded protein is CASSEYTGGNEQFF.